This is a list of T cell receptor beta chains from one sample in a study of T-cell reconstitution after alpha-beta-depleted transplantation in children. TCRdb recomputed calls from the PCR reads with MiXCR, one row per CDR3 protein. The table includes 190,000 or so distinct CDR3 sequences, 6% to 7% detected once. This material consisted of PBMCs from the stem cell graft donor, taken from the stem cell graft. The receptors shown here come from a human donor who donated a stem cell graft to a child with Wiskott-Aldrich syndrome. CDR3s include the opening cysteine and the closing phenylalanine or tryptophan. Each record gives: CDR3 protein, CDR3 DNA, clone size, CDR3 length, J gene, D gene, V gene. A D gene is named only where the DNA matches it firmly. Only some rows state a clone size, as once, few, many or a class for expanded clones.

CDR3: CSARTGEVEAFF; DNA: TGCAGTGCTAGGACAGGGGAGGTGGAGGCTTTCTTT; size: -; length: 12; J: TRBJ1-1; D: TRBD1; V: TRBV20-1
CDR3: CASSPLAEIAKNIQYF; DNA: TGTGCCAGCAGCCCCCTAGCGGAAATAGCCAAAAACATTCAGTACTTC; size: many; length: 16; J: TRBJ2-4; D: TRBD2; V: TRBV7-6
CDR3: CASSFLTGSHEQFF; DNA: TGCGCCAGCAGCTTTCTCACGGGGTCCCATGAGCAGTTCTTC; size: few; length: 14; J: TRBJ2-1; D: -; V: TRBV5-1
CDR3: CASSPPGLTLSGNTIYF; DNA: TGTGCCAGCAGCCCACCTGGACTTACCCTCTCTGGAAACACCATATATTTT; size: few; length: 17; J: TRBJ1-3; D: -; V: TRBV7-9
CDR3: CASTSDVSYEQYF; DNA: TGTGCCAGCACCTCTGACGTTTCCTACGAGCAGTACTTC; size: many; length: 13; J: TRBJ2-7; D: -; V: TRBV27
CDR3: CSALSPWLPYEQYF; DNA: TGCAGTGCTCTCTCCCCCTGGCTGCCCTACGAGCAGTACTTC; size: many; length: 14; J: TRBJ2-7; D: -; V: TRBV20-1
CDR3: CASSLDRASEKLFF; DNA: TGCGCCAGCAGCTTGGACAGGGCGAGTGAAAAACTGTTTTTT; size: -; length: 14; J: TRBJ1-4; D: -; V: TRBV5-1
CDR3: CSARRGEYGGSLQFF; DNA: TGCAGTGCTCGACGAGGGGAATACGGCGGGAGTCTGCAGTTCTTC; size: -; length: 15; J: TRBJ2-1; D: TRBD2; V: TRBV20-1
CDR3: CASSLVGRLAGPNEQFF; DNA: TGTGCCAGCAGCTTAGTCGGACGACTAGCGGGGCCCAATGAGCAGTTCTTC; size: -; length: 17; J: TRBJ2-1; D: TRBD2; V: TRBV7-2
CDR3: CSVESGSGDSYNEQFF; DNA: TGCAGCGTTGAATCCGGCAGTGGGGACTCCTACAATGAGCAGTTCTTC; size: many; length: 16; J: TRBJ2-1; D: -; V: TRBV29-1
CDR3: CASRSGVGNEQFF; DNA: TGCGCCAGCAGGTCCGGGGTAGGGAATGAGCAGTTCTTC; size: many; length: 13; J: TRBJ2-1; D: -; V: TRBV5-1
CDR3: CASSQIGQDYGYTF; DNA: TGTGCCAGCAGCCAAATAGGACAGGACTATGGCTACACCTTC; size: many; length: 14; J: TRBJ1-2; D: TRBD1; V: TRBV4-2
CDR3: CASRDSTGGYNEQFF; DNA: TGTGCCAGCAGGGACTCGACAGGGGGCTACAATGAGCAGTTCTTC; size: many; length: 15; J: TRBJ2-1; D: TRBD1; V: TRBV6-5
CDR3: CASSLFLGAPGYQKTQYF; DNA: TGTGCCAGCAGTTTATTTCTGGGGGCGCCGGGATACCAAAAGACCCAGTACTTC; size: -; length: 18; J: TRBJ2-5; D: -; V: TRBV12-3/TRBV12-4
CDR3: CAIRDIPGQGEQFF; DNA: TGTGCCATCAGGGACATCCCTGGGCAGGGGGAGCAGTTCTTC; size: many; length: 14; J: TRBJ2-1; D: -; V: TRBV10-3
CDR3: CASEGLTTNEKLFF; DNA: TGTGCCAGCGAAGGACTCACAACTAATGAAAAACTGTTTTTT; size: many; length: 14; J: TRBJ1-4; D: -; V: TRBV2
CDR3: CASSPSVGRGRETQYF; DNA: TGTGCCAGCAGCCCCTCCGTTGGCAGGGGGCGAGAGACCCAGTACTTC; size: few; length: 16; J: TRBJ2-5; D: TRBD1; V: TRBV7-2
CDR3: CSATTGAGHEKLFF; DNA: TGCAGTGCAACGACAGGGGCTGGGCATGAAAAACTGTTTTTT; size: many; length: 14; J: TRBJ1-4; D: TRBD1; V: TRBV20-1
CDR3: CSARDLYSAGSPYNEQFF; DNA: TGCAGTGCTAGAGATCTCTACTCCGCGGGTAGCCCATACAATGAGCAGTTCTTC; size: -; length: 18; J: TRBJ2-1; D: -; V: TRBV20-1
CDR3: CASSFGLGETQYF; DNA: TGTGCCAGCAGCTTCGGATTGGGAGAGACCCAGTACTTC; size: many; length: 13; J: TRBJ2-5; D: -; V: TRBV7-2
CDR3: CASSGTTSYEQYF; DNA: TGTGCCAGCAGCGGCACTACCTCCTACGAGCAGTACTTC; size: few; length: 13; J: TRBJ2-7; D: -; V: TRBV11-2
CDR3: CATSVGLAGDEQFF; DNA: TGTGCCACCAGCGTAGGACTAGCGGGAGACGAGCAGTTCTTC; size: many; length: 14; J: TRBJ2-1; D: TRBD2; V: TRBV15
CDR3: CASSEPNRGETQYF; DNA: TGTGCCAGCAGTGAACCTAACAGGGGTGAGACCCAGTACTTC; size: -; length: 14; J: TRBJ2-5; D: TRBD1; V: TRBV25-1
CDR3: CSASRGLAGGPGTQYF; DNA: TGCAGTGCTAGTCGGGGACTAGCGGGGGGGCCTGGTACGCAGTATTTT; size: many; length: 16; J: TRBJ2-3; D: TRBD2; V: TRBV20-1
CDR3: CSAARGAGANVLTF; DNA: TGCAGTGCCGCCAGGGGGGCTGGGGCCAACGTCCTGACTTTC; size: many; length: 14; J: TRBJ2-6; D: -; V: TRBV20-1
CDR3: CATSASQGYQETQYF; DNA: TGTGCCACCAGCGCGTCACAGGGGTACCAAGAGACCCAGTACTTC; size: -; length: 15; J: TRBJ2-5; D: TRBD1; V: TRBV24-1
CDR3: CSANKLGRPDSPLHF; DNA: TGCAGTGCGAACAAGCTGGGACGGCCGGATTCACCCCTCCACTTT; size: many; length: 15; J: TRBJ1-6; D: -; V: TRBV20-1
CDR3: CASSYGLAETQETQYF; DNA: TGCGCCAGCAGTTACGGACTAGCGGAGACCCAAGAGACCCAGTACTTC; size: many; length: 16; J: TRBJ2-5; D: TRBD2; V: TRBV5-1
CDR3: CASSLRQDEYEQYF; DNA: TGTGCCAGCAGCTTGCGACAGGACGAATACGAGCAGTACTTC; size: many; length: 14; J: TRBJ2-7; D: -; V: TRBV7-9
CDR3: CASSLGQGSTYEQYF; DNA: TGCGCCAGCAGCTTGGGACAGGGGTCCACCTACGAGCAGTACTTC; size: many; length: 15; J: TRBJ2-7; D: TRBD1; V: TRBV5-1
CDR3: CATSATGRNGYTF; DNA: TGTGCCACCAGTGCGACAGGCCGGAATGGCTACACCTTC; size: many; length: 13; J: TRBJ1-2; D: -; V: TRBV24-1
CDR3: CSVANNEQFF; DNA: TGCAGCGTTGCTAACAATGAGCAGTTCTTC; size: many; length: 10; J: TRBJ2-1; D: -; V: TRBV29-1
CDR3: CASSLATSSGELFF; DNA: TGTGCCAGCAGCTTAGCCACTAGCTCCGGGGAGCTGTTTTTT; size: once; length: 14; J: TRBJ2-2; D: -; V: TRBV11-2
CDR3: CASSLATEREGPYEQYF; DNA: TGTGCCAGCAGCTTAGCGACGGAGCGGGAGGGTCCCTACGAGCAGTACTTC; size: -; length: 17; J: TRBJ2-7; D: TRBD2; V: TRBV7-8
CDR3: CSAGSDREEDTQYF; DNA: TGCAGTGCCGGATCGGACAGGGAGGAAGATACGCAGTATTTT; size: many; length: 14; J: TRBJ2-3; D: TRBD1; V: TRBV20-1
CDR3: CASSLVFPGVDEQFF; DNA: TGCGCCAGCAGCTTGGTTTTCCCAGGGGTGGATGAGCAGTTCTTC; size: -; length: 15; J: TRBJ2-1; D: -; V: TRBV5-1
CDR3: CASSHGGGPNEQFF; DNA: TGTGCCAGCAGCCACGGGGGGGGACCCAATGAGCAGTTCTTC; size: many; length: 14; J: TRBJ2-1; D: TRBD2; V: TRBV3-1
CDR3: CASTLRDGEQYF; DNA: TGTGCCAGCACCTTACGGGATGGCGAGCAGTACTTC; size: many; length: 12; J: TRBJ2-7; D: -; V: TRBV6-2/TRBV6-3
CDR3: CASSPLAGGWETQYF; DNA: TGTGCCAGCAGCCCCCTAGCGGGAGGATGGGAGACCCAGTACTTC; size: many; length: 15; J: TRBJ2-5; D: TRBD2; V: TRBV7-9
CDR3: CASRVSGLGSYNEQFF; DNA: TGTGCCAGCAGGGTTAGCGGGTTAGGCTCCTACAATGAGCAGTTCTTC; size: many; length: 16; J: TRBJ2-1; D: TRBD2; V: TRBV7-9
CDR3: CASSLNYRETQYF; DNA: TGTGCCAGCAGCTTAAACTACAGGGAGACCCAGTACTTC; size: few; length: 13; J: TRBJ2-5; D: -; V: TRBV7-2
CDR3: CSAKRGNEQFF; DNA: TGCAGTGCTAAAAGGGGCAATGAGCAGTTCTTC; size: many; length: 11; J: TRBJ2-1; D: -; V: TRBV20-1
CDR3: CASSPWGGVSNQPQHF; DNA: TGTGCCAGCAGCCCTTGGGGGGGGGTTAGCAATCAGCCCCAGCATTTT; size: many; length: 16; J: TRBJ1-5; D: -; V: TRBV7-9
CDR3: CASSLVLNSGETQYF; DNA: TGTGCCAGCAGTTTAGTCCTGAATAGTGGGGAGACCCAGTACTTC; size: many; length: 15; J: TRBJ2-5; D: -; V: TRBV27
CDR3: CASSIDRGRGEQFF; DNA: TGTGCCAGCAGCATCGACAGGGGTAGAGGTGAGCAGTTCTTC; size: -; length: 14; J: TRBJ2-1; D: TRBD1; V: TRBV6-2/TRBV6-3
CDR3: CASSFGQGANEQFF; DNA: TGCGCCAGCAGCTTCGGACAGGGGGCTAATGAGCAGTTCTTC; size: many; length: 14; J: TRBJ2-1; D: TRBD1; V: TRBV5-1